Each of the 27 T cell receptor beta chains below was sequenced from the same sample in a study of multiple sclerosis patients with progressive multifocal leukoencephalopathy. Only in-frame clones appear in the TCRdb table, and some are missing; sequencing was by immunoSEQ multiplex PCR. The repertoire holds under 40,000 clones, with almost 95% as singletons. Time point of the sample: before natalizumab initiation. The sequencing input was PBMCs. The source of these receptors is a man younger than 40 with multiple sclerosis.

The chain employs TRBV19 and TRBJ1-2, with a weak D call TRBD1 (5 bases). Germline loops: CDR1 LNHDA, CDR2 SQIVND (reference sequence). The CDR3 has 14 amino acids. Between the trimmed V and J ends, which lost 0 bases and 8 bases, there was a span of 13 bases. The CDR3 sequence is CASSIEAGTGGYTF. In DNA, the CDR3 is TGTGCCAGTAGTATAGAGGCAGGGACTGGAGGCTACACCTTC.

V and J are TRBV30 and TRBJ1-5, with D uncertain. With 2 bases removed from V and 0 bases from J, the gap between germline ends came to 8 bases. From germline, CDR1 is GTSNPN and CDR2 SVGIG (reference sequence). This CDR3 is 14 amino acids long. The DNA for the CDR3 is TGTGCCTGGAGTCCGGGGTATAGCAATCAGCCCCAGCATTTT. Protein: CAWSPGYSNQPQHF.

The rearrangement links TRBV4-3 to TRBJ2-7, with D possibly being TRBD1 or TRBD2 (6 bases each). The CDR3 sequence is 13 residues long. Germline-derived CDR1 and CDR2 are LGHNA and YSLEER. Trimming shortened V by 5 bases and J by 7 bases, and 15 bases separated the two germline ends. The CDR3 sequence: CASSSPGALEQYF. CDR3 DNA: TGCGCCAGCAGCAGCCCGGGGGCGTTAGAGCAGTACTTC.

V gene TRBV6-5 combines with J gene TRBJ2-2; 10 nucleotides match TRBD2. The junction had 9 bases not matched to a gene; V was cut back by 7 bases and J by 7 bases. CDR1 is MNHEY and CDR2 is SVGAGI in the germline V gene. This CDR3 contains 15 residues. Here the CDR3 reads CASTIASGSNGELFF. CDR3 sequence (DNA): TGTGCCAGCACTATTGCTAGCGGGAGCAACGGGGAGCTGTTTTTT.

V gene TRBV9 combines with J gene TRBJ2-5; TRBD1 matches 8 bases. CDR3 size: 14 residues. V was pared by 4 bases and J by 5 bases, with 7 bases of the junction left unmatched. Per the germline V gene, CDR1 is SGDLS and CDR2 is YYNGEE. The CDR3 is CASSPTGGSETQYF. The CDR3 DNA sequence: TGTGCCAGCAGCCCCACAGGGGGGTCGGAGACCCAGTACTTC.

A few counts support this clone. V is TRBV9 and J is TRBJ1-2; 8 positions match TRBD1. With 1 base clipped from V and 8 bases from J, the junction kept 7 bases outside the gene matches. Looked up from germline, CDR1 is SGDLS and CDR2 is YYNGEE. The CDR3 totals 14 residues. The DNA for the CDR3 is TGTGCCAGCAGCGTAACAGACAGGGGTGAAGGCTACACCTTC. Protein: CASSVTDRGEGYTF.

The chain couples TRBV25-1 to TRBJ1-2; tentatively, D is TRBD1 (6 bases). V gave up 5 bases and J gave up 8 bases, with 15 bases separating them. This CDR3 is 13 amino acids long. From germline, CDR1 is MGHDK and CDR2 SYGVNS. The CDR3 region has the DNA TGTGCCAGCAGTTCGTACAGGGCGGGGGGCTACACCTTC. It is translated as CASSSYRAGGYTF.

This chain uses TRBV9 with TRBJ1-1; weak D call: TRBD1 (5 bases). CDR1 SGDLS and CDR2 YYNGEE come from the germline V gene. V lost 0 bases, J lost 4 bases, and 13 bases lay in between. The CDR3 loop spans 15 amino acids. The CDR3, as DNA: TGTGCCAGCAGCGTAGGGGGCGGATTGAGCACTGAAGCTTTCTTT. Translation gives CASSVGGGLSTEAFF. Combining the CDR3 with reference TRBV9 and TRBJ1-1 gives the whole variable domain DSGVTQTPKHLITATGQRVTLRCSPRSGDLSVYWYQQSLDQGLQFLIQYYNGEERAKGNILERFSAQQFPDLHSELNLSSLELGDSALYFCASSVGGGLSTEAFFGQGTRLTVV.

This chain joins TRBV27 and TRBJ2-3; D is perhaps TRBD1 or TRBD2 (5 bases each). Trimming cost V 5 bases and J 4 bases, with 16 bases left between them. Germline V lookup: CDR1 MNHEY, CDR2 SMNVEV (reference sequence). This CDR3 contains 15 residues. The CDR3 is CASSRTGTPADTQYF. In DNA, the CDR3 is TGTGCCAGCAGTCGAACCGGGACGCCGGCAGATACGCAGTATTTT.

The sample holds one count of this clone. The genes are TRBV9 and TRBJ1-3; D possibly corresponds to TRBD1 (5 bases). Deletions cut 1 base from V and 2 bases from J, with 7 bases between. Germline V gene data show CDR1 as SGDLS and CDR2 as YYNGEE. CDR3 size: 14 residues. The CDR3 region has the DNA TGTGCCAGCAGCGTACGGGGGGCTGGAAACACCATATATTTT. Its protein is CASSVRGAGNTIYF.

The chain carries TRBV5-4 and TRBJ2-5, with TRBD1 as a possible D gene (6 bases). Germline-derived CDR1 and CDR2 are SGHNT and YYREEE (reference sequence). V lost 3 bases to trimming and J lost 0 bases, with 12 bases between them. The CDR3 is made up of 15 amino acids. In DNA, the CDR3 is TGTGCCAGCAGCTCGAAGACAGGACACCAAGAGACCCAGTACTTC. It codes for CASSSKTGHQETQYF.

The V and J genes are TRBV2 and TRBJ1-2, with D maybe TRBD1 (5 bases). Trimming stripped 3 bases from V and 4 bases from J, with 9 bases between. The CDR3 spans 13 residues. CDR1 and CDR2 (germline): SNHLY, FYNNEI. The CDR3 reads CASSDAGRYGYTF. For the CDR3, the DNA is TGTGCCAGCAGTGATGCAGGGCGCTATGGCTACACCTTC.

Concerning this clone itself: At one of its ends the junction is not consistent with the germline gene, which may arise from a read error. This rearrangement joins TRBV25-1 to TRBJ2-7, with D uncertain. This CDR3 spans 12 amino acids. Germline V gene data show CDR1 as MGHDK and CDR2 as SYGVNS. CDR3 region: CASSVSVRPCSF. The CDR3, as DNA: TGTGCCAGCAGTGTGTCAGTGAGACCCTGCTCTTTC.

The chain recombines TRBV18 with TRBJ2-3; D is unclear. The CDR3 has 13 amino acids. Germline lookup yields CDR1 KGHSH and CDR2 LQKENI. The V gene lost 6 bases and the J gene lost 0 bases, with 7 bases spanning the gap. DNA for the CDR3: TGTGCCAGCTCCTACGGTAGCACAGATACGCAGTATTTT. Amino acid sequence: CASSYGSTDTQYF.

This sequence joins TRBV6-5 and TRBJ1-1; TRBD1 might be the D (5 bases). Germline V lookup: CDR1 MNHEY, CDR2 SVGAGI. CDR3 length: 14 residues. Trimming stripped 5 bases from V and 5 bases from J, with 15 bases between. CDR3 sequence: CASSTGLIKTEAFF. CDR3 bases: TGTGCCAGCAGTACAGGATTGATTAAGACTGAAGCTTTCTTT.

The gene calls are TRBV7-6 and TRBJ1-2; D call uncertain. CDR1 is SGHVS, CDR2 FNYEAQ, per germline. V was clipped by 3 bases and J by 8 bases, with 13 bases between them. CDR3 size: 13 residues. The CDR3: CASSFDPGVGYTF. The CDR3 nucleotides are TGTGCCAGCAGCTTCGATCCTGGGGTCGGCTACACCTTC.

V gene TRBV30 combines with J gene TRBJ1-1; D uncertain. The length of the CDR3 is 12 residues. From germline, CDR1 is GTSNPN and CDR2 SVGIG (reference sequence). This CDR3 is CARVTIDTEAFF. As DNA, the CDR3 is TGTGCTCGAGTCACAATAGACACTGAAGCTTTCTTT. The variable domain in full, completed from reference TRBV30 and TRBJ1-1, reads SQTIHQWPATLVQPVGSPLSLECTVEGTSNPNLYWYRQAAGRGLQLLFYSVGIGQISSEVPQNLSASRPQDRQFILSSKKLLLSDSGFYLCARVTIDTEAFFGQGTRLTVV.

J is TRBJ2-7 and V is TRBV25-1; TRBD1 agrees at 7 bases. This CDR3 contains 14 residues. With V trimmed by 4 bases and J by 3 bases, 6 bases remained unmatched. The germline CDR1 and CDR2 sequences are MGHDK and SYGVNS. DNA for the CDR3: TGTGCCAGCAGTGCGATGGACAGGCTCTACGAGCAGTACTTC. This encodes CASSAMDRLYEQYF.

This rearrangement joins TRBV2 to TRBJ1-5; D is unclear. Trimming left V 6 bases short and J 6 bases short, with 9 bases between. Germline V CDR1 and CDR2: SNHLY, FYNNEI. The CDR3 runs 12 residues. The CDR3 protein is CASSASVQPQHF. In nucleotides, the CDR3 is TGTGCCAGCAGCGCCTCCGTTCAGCCCCAGCATTTT. The full variable domain, with the rest looked up from reference TRBV2 and TRBJ1-5, is EPEVTQTPSHQVTQMGQEVILRCVPISNHLYFYWYRQILGQKVEFLVSFYNNEISEKSEIFDDQFSVERPDGSNFTLKIRSTKLEDSAMYFCASSASVQPQHFGDGTRLSIL.

The chain links TRBV5-6 to TRBJ2-7; 9 nucleotides agree with TRBD2. The germline V gene has CDR1 SGHDT and CDR2 YYEEEE. With 6 bases clipped from V and 3 bases from J, the junction kept 10 bases outside the gene matches. CDR3 length: 15 amino acids. CDR3 region: CASTLLAGGVYEQYF. The DNA for the CDR3 is TGTGCCAGCACTCTCCTTGCGGGAGGGGTCTACGAGCAGTACTTC.

The chain joins TRBV6-6 to TRBJ2-5; D remains ambiguous. Germline V gene data show CDR1 as MNHNY and CDR2 as SVGAGI (reference sequence). The CDR3 is 13 residues long. V dropped 5 bases and J dropped 7 bases, with 14 bases sitting between them. The CDR3 region is CASSTTRSGTQYF. The DNA for the CDR3 is TGTGCCAGCAGTACGACTCGGTCCGGGACCCAGTACTTC.

This clone has a single count. V gene TRBV13 combines with J gene TRBJ2-6; D unclear. V was cut by 6 bases and J by 2 bases, with 5 bases left in between. This CDR3 contains 13 residues. The germline V gene encodes CDR1 PRHDT and CDR2 FYEKMQ (reference sequence). CDR3 sequence (DNA): TGTGCCAGCAGGTTTACTGGGGCCAACGTCCTGACTTTC. It encodes CASRFTGANVLTF.

The V call is TRBV30, the J call TRBJ2-5; no reliable D call. The CDR3 contains 13 residues. The V end lost 8 bases, the J end lost 2 bases, and 15 bases lay between the germline ends. Per germline, CDR1 GTSNPN and CDR2 SVGIG (reference sequence). CDR3 DNA: TGTGCCGGAACGCTTGGCCTTCAAGAGACCCAGTACTTC. Protein: CAGTLGLQETQYF.

V usage is TRBV6-5 and J usage is TRBJ2-1, with D perhaps TRBD2 (6 bases). Germline loops: CDR1 MNHEY, CDR2 SVGAGI. The CDR3 contains 16 residues. V dropped 2 bases and J dropped 0 bases, with 11 bases sitting between them. CDR3 sequence: CASSYGAGFSYNEQFF. The CDR3 DNA reads TGTGCCAGCAGTTACGGAGCGGGTTTCTCCTACAATGAGCAGTTCTTC.

The chain has TRBV6-5 and TRBJ1-3; D not resolved. Deletions cut 2 bases from V and 0 bases from J, with 5 bases between. The germline gives CDR1 MNHEY, CDR2 SVGAGI. The CDR3 runs to 14 residues. For the CDR3, the DNA is TGTGCCAGCAGTTACGAGCTCTCTGGAAACACCATATATTTT. Translating gives CASSYELSGNTIYF.

The rearrangement joins TRBV9 to TRBJ2-3; D may correspond to TRBD1 or TRBD2 (5 bases each). CDR3 length equals 14 residues. The V gene's germline CDR1 is SGDLS and CDR2 YYNGEE. V dropped 0 bases and J dropped 4 bases, with 9 bases sitting between them. Written as DNA, the CDR3 is TGTGCCAGCAGCGTAGGACGGGGCGCAGATACGCAGTATTTT. Protein product: CASSVGRGADTQYF.

The rearrangement joins TRBV9 to TRBJ2-1; 9 bases align to TRBD2. V lost 3 bases and J lost 3; bases outside the gene matches: 7. From germline, CDR1 is SGDLS and CDR2 YYNGEE. The length of the CDR3 is 16 residues. CDR3 sequence (DNA): TGTGCCAGCAGCGGGGTTAGCGGGAGTTTCTACAATGAGCAGTTCTTC. Translated, it gives CASSGVSGSFYNEQFF.